The source of this T cell receptor (beta chain) is a study of T cell responses to AZD1222 COVID-19 vaccine. Study-wide results and caveats: Variant regions that are unmutated are reportedly the target of nearly half of spike-specific TCRs. Seropositive status at baseline applied to only a handful of AZD1222 recipients.

Pooling of second doses given at about 4 or about 12 weeks was done. TCRdb's copy holds only in-frame clones and misses some; the assay was immunoSEQ multiplex PCR. The data show tens of thousands of clones, with 90% seen just once and around 3.4% held by the top ten. Concerning this clone itself: What it binds is not known.

The sample was peripheral blood, taken 28 days after the second AZD1222 dose. The source is an adult who received the AZD1222 COVID-19 vaccine.

This chain's CDR3 is CASSQEWDGGTDTQYF. DNA for the CDR3: TGCGCCAGCAGCCAAGAGTGGGATGGGGGCACAGATACGCAGTATTTT. The rearrangement joins TRBV4-1 to TRBJ2-3; D gene unclear. Trimming took off 0 bases at V and 1 base at J, with 11 bases between the two ends. CDR1 is MGHRA and CDR2 is YSYEKL in the germline V gene. This CDR3 contains 16 residues.